This TCR beta chain was documented in a study of shared clonotypes between healthy human individuals. CDR1 is MNHNS and CDR2 is SASEGT in the germline V gene. This CDR3 has 16 residues. V gave up 2 bases and J gave up 0 bases, with 11 bases separating them. Donors comprised only Caucasian adults living in Nashville, Tennessee. Genomic DNA per cell subset filled all wells of several immunoSEQ plates. In replicate PCRs of unsorted PBMC, 250 to 300 ng DNA, around 30,000 T cell genomes, was used. Unsorted PBMC DNA underwent sequencing on ten immunoSEQ deep assay plates. Clones were read by immunoSEQ multiplex PCR, and TCRdb kept only the in-frame ones, dropping some. The table lists about 510,000 clones, 79% of them singletons.

The source is a middle-aged woman in good health. Some clones in this sample may be carry-over from other donors' samples. The chain joins TRBV6-1 to TRBJ1-5; no clear D. Material for sequencing was PBMCs. CDR3 coding DNA: TGTGCCAGCAGTGAAATGGTAGCCTCTAGCAATCAGCCCCAGCATTTT. Protein: CASSEMVASSNQPQHF.